The 13 T cell receptor beta chains below all came from one sample that was sequenced in a study of regulatory T cells in long-lasting Graves disease. In building TCR beta libraries, iRepertoire HTBI primers were used together with Arm-PCR of CDR3 regions. Using its own MiXCR run on the multiplex PCR reads, TCRdb lists one record per CDR3 protein. The sample carries about 340,000 distinct CDR3 sequences, around 20% recorded once. This sample's time point: persistent/refractory GD, antithyroid drugs over 5 years with positive TRAb. PBMC RNA served as the TCR library source. The material sequenced was peripheral blood mononuclear cells (PBMCs), taken when the disease was refractory, from a patient treated with antithyroid drugs. The receptors stem from a female donor with Graves disease.

This clonotype was counted once. The rearrangement uses TRBV11-3 and TRBJ2-3; maybe TRBD1 (6 bases). CDR3 length equals 15 residues. V shed 6 bases and J shed 0 bases, with 13 bases lying between them. Germline CDR1 SGHNT, CDR2 YENEEA. CDR3 in DNA: TGTGCCAGCAGTCTACAGGGTCGAAGCACAGATACGCAGTATTTT. Translating gives CASSLQGRSTDTQYF.

In its sample, this clonotype was seen many times. The V and J genes are TRBV27 and TRBJ2-5; 10 bases are a match to TRBD2. Per the germline V gene, CDR1 is MNHEY and CDR2 is SMNVEV (reference sequence). V shed 0 bases, J shed 4 bases, and the junction held 8 bases outside the gene matches. This CDR3 has 17 amino acids. In nucleotides, the CDR3 is TGTGCCAGCAGTTTATCCTCTAGCGGGAGAAGGGGAGAGACCCAGTACTTC. It yields the protein CASSLSSSGRRGETQYF.

The sample holds many counts of this clonotype. The genes are TRBV24-1 and TRBJ1-1; no clear D. The ends were cut back, 2 bases at V and 6 bases at J, with 9 bases in the middle. The CDR3 runs to 13 residues. Looked up from germline, CDR1 is KGHDR and CDR2 is SFDVKD. The CDR3 DNA is TGTGCCACCAGTGATTCGCTGAGCGCTGAAGCTTTCTTT. Translated, it gives CATSDSLSAEAFF.

This chain uses TRBV27 with TRBJ2-1, with 13 bases that match TRBD2. This CDR3 has 19 residues. Unmatched junction bases numbered 10, after V lost 5 bases and J lost 0 bases. From germline, CDR1 is MNHEY and CDR2 SMNVEV (reference sequence). The DNA of the CDR3 is TGTGCCAGCAGTAGCGGACTAGCGGGAGTTCGGAGCTCCTACAATGAGCAGTTCTTC. The encoded protein is CASSSGLAGVRSSYNEQFF.

Ten or more counts support this clonotype. This chain uses TRBV2 with TRBJ1-3; no clear D. CDR3 length equals 15 residues. The V and J ends lost 4 bases and 0 bases respectively, with 10 bases between them. From germline, CDR1 is SNHLY and CDR2 FYNNEI. The DNA of the CDR3 is TGTGCCAGCAGTGCGGAGACAAGCTCTGGAAACACCATATATTTT. Translated, it gives CASSAETSSGNTIYF.

This clonotype was counted a few times. The rearrangement links TRBV10-2 to TRBJ2-7; possible D gene TRBD2, 6 bases. This CDR3 contains 12 residues. The germline V gene encodes CDR1 WSHSY and CDR2 SAAADI. V gave up 6 bases and J gave up 6 bases, with 12 bases separating them. The CDR3 loop reads CASSHTSSEQYF. The CDR3 nucleotides read TGCGCCAGCAGCCACACTAGCTCCGAGCAGTACTTC.

At least ten counts were recorded for this clonotype. Sequence at one end of the junction differs from germline and may be a read error. This chain uses TRBV13 with TRBJ1-1; 8 bases match TRBD1. This CDR3 has 15 residues. The germline CDR1 and CDR2 sequences are PRHDT and FYEKMQ (reference sequence). CDR3 coding DNA: TGCGCCAGCAGCTTCAGGGGGCAGGGAAATACTGAAGCTTTCTTT. Protein: CASSFRGQGNTEAFF.

This clonotype was seen at least ten times. The J gene is TRBJ1-1, the V gene TRBV15; D unclear. The germline V gene encodes CDR1 LNHNV and CDR2 YYDKDF (reference sequence). V dropped 0 bases and J dropped 2 bases, with 19 bases sitting between them. CDR3 size: 18 residues. The CDR3 sequence is CATSRDRLGIGLNTEAFF. CDR3 sequence (DNA): TGTGCCACCAGCAGAGATCGCCTGGGAATAGGGCTAAACACTGAAGCTTTCTTT.

This clonotype was seen ten or more times. V is TRBV12-3 or TRBV12-4 and J is TRBJ1-1, with D uncertain. The V end was cut by 3 bases, the J end by 3 bases, with 32 bases between. The CDR3 consists of 21 residues. This chain's CDR3 is CASSFYPIRLAGKEEDTEAFF. DNA of the CDR3: TGTGCCAGCAGTTTTTACCCTATCCGTCTGGCGGGTAAAGAGGAGGACACTGAAGCTTTCTTT.

This clonotype was counted at least ten times. The gene calls are TRBV10-3 and TRBJ1-5; 7 bases fit TRBD1. The CDR3 has 13 residues. Germline trimming cut 11 bases from V and 4 bases from J; bases unmatched to any gene: 8. Germline CDR1 and CDR2: ENHRY and SYGVKD. CDR3 in amino acids: CAAQGGANQPQHF. In nucleotides, the CDR3 is TGTGCCGCGCAGGGGGGCGCAAATCAGCCCCAGCATTTT.

The V and J genes are TRBV12-5 and TRBJ2-3, with TRBD2 matching 8 bases. The CDR3 has 16 amino acids. CDR1 is LGHNT, CDR2 FRNRAP, per germline. The junction had 11 bases not matched to a gene; V was cut back by 7 bases and J by 2 bases. DNA for the CDR3: TGTGCTAGTGCCCGAGGGAGCGGGGGAATCACAGATACGCAGTATTTT. Encoded protein: CASARGSGGITDTQYF.

This clonotype was found many times. This rearrangement joins TRBV2 to TRBJ1-6, with D perhaps TRBD1 (6 bases). There are 12 residues in the CDR3. V was trimmed by 8 bases and J by 8 bases, leaving 10 bases between them. Per germline, CDR1 SNHLY and CDR2 FYNNEI. DNA for the CDR3: TGTGCCAGCCGAGCAGGGGATTCACCCCTCCACTTT. As protein: CASRAGDSPLHF.

There are many counts of this clonotype. The rearrangement joins TRBV28 to TRBJ2-2, with 10 bases matching TRBD2. This CDR3 region has 16 residues. V was pared by 10 bases and J by 5 bases, with 13 bases of the junction left unmatched. Germline loops: CDR1 MDHEN, CDR2 SYDVKM. Here the CDR3 DNA reads TGTGCCACCCAGGGGAGCGGGAGGGCCAGTACCGGGGAGCTGTTTTTT. This gives the protein CATQGSGRASTGELFF.